A single sample is the source of the 18 T cell receptor beta chains below, sequenced in a study of early T cells in non-severe SARS-CoV-2 infection. TCRdb reanalysed the 5' RACE reads using MiXCR and keeps one entry per CDR3 protein. The data show approximately 97,000 distinct CDR3 sequences, around 10% seen once. The sample here was whole blood, taken at baseline. The receptors shown here come from an adult who was a healthcare worker with PCR-confirmed SARS-CoV-2 infection or an uninfected control (not recorded which).

The chain combines TRBV28 with TRBJ2-1, with D possibly TRBD1 on 5 matching bases. This CDR3 region has 14 residues. In germline, CDR1 is MDHEN, CDR2 SYDVKM. Trimming left V 6 bases short and J 7 bases short, with 16 bases between. CDR3 sequence reads: CASRGQPSRNEQFF. The CDR3 coding sequence is TGTGCCAGCAGAGGACAACCGAGTCGAAATGAGCAGTTCTTC.

The chain has TRBV29-1 and TRBJ2-1, with TRBD2 matching over 9 bases. Per the germline V gene, CDR1 is SQVTM and CDR2 is ANQGSEA. Losses at the gene ends were 3 bases for V and 6 bases for J; bases not matched to a gene: 3. The CDR3 totals 13 residues. The CDR3 DNA sequence: TGCAGCGTTGAGCCGGGACTAGCCAATGAGCAGTTCTTC. This codes for CSVEPGLANEQFF.

J is TRBJ2-7 and V is TRBV2; D remains ambiguous. The CDR3 sequence is 12 residues long. Germline V lookup: CDR1 SNHLY, CDR2 FYNNEI. V was clipped by 6 bases and J by 2 bases, with 8 bases between them. The CDR3 protein is CASRGYTYEQYF. The CDR3 DNA sequence: TGTGCCAGCAGGGGGTACACCTACGAGCAGTACTTC.

This clonotype was recorded many times. V gene TRBV12-3 or TRBV12-4 combines with J gene TRBJ2-7; D is perhaps TRBD1 (5 bases). Trimming pared 3 bases from V and 0 bases from J, leaving 12 bases between. CDR3 length: 15 amino acids. The CDR3 nucleotides are TGTGCCAGCAGTTTTACAGGCTTCATCTCCTACGAGCAGTACTTC. Its translation: CASSFTGFISYEQYF.

This clonotype showed up just a few times. The V call is TRBV20-1, the J call TRBJ1-4; D is ambiguous. The length of the CDR3 is 14 residues. CDR1 and CDR2 from the germline V gene are DFQATT and SNEGSKA (reference sequence). V was cut by 6 bases and J by 3 bases, with 14 bases left in between. Here the CDR3 DNA reads TGCAGTGCCATTCTGGATGATGCTAATGAAAAACTGTTTTTT. As protein: CSAILDDANEKLFF.

The V and J genes are TRBV7-9 and TRBJ1-2; 8 bases agree with TRBD1. V was pared by 3 bases and J by 4 bases, with 7 bases of the junction left unmatched. Germline V gene data show CDR1 as SEHNR and CDR2 as FQNEAQ (reference sequence). The CDR3 is 15 amino acids. This CDR3 reads CASSLPKGQVYGYTF. CDR3 nucleotides: TGTGCCAGCAGCTTGCCGAAGGGACAGGTCTATGGCTACACCTTC.

There are many counts of this clonotype. The chain is built from TRBV20-1 and TRBJ2-3; 7 bases line up with TRBD1. The trim removed 3 bases at V and 5 bases at J, leaving 8 bases unmatched. Germline V gene data show CDR1 as DFQATT and CDR2 as SNEGSKA (reference sequence). The CDR3 contains 14 residues. CDR3 coding DNA: TGCAGTGCTAGGCACAGGGGCCTCGTAGATACGCAGTATTTT. Encoded protein: CSARHRGLVDTQYF.

The gene calls are TRBV11-2 and TRBJ2-5; D gene unclear. Per germline, CDR1 SGHAT and CDR2 FQNNGV. V was shortened by 2 bases and J by 2 bases, with 6 bases between the two germline ends. The CDR3 length is 13 residues. The CDR3 DNA reads TGTGCCAGCAGCTTATACCAGCAAGAGACCCAGTACTTC. Amino acids: CASSLYQQETQYF.

This clonotype was seen at least ten times. V gene TRBV12-3 or TRBV12-4 combines with J gene TRBJ2-5; D may be TRBD2 (5 bases). The V gene lost 5 bases and the J gene lost 4 bases, with 11 bases spanning the gap. The CDR3 runs 13 residues. The CDR3: CASSPQGGETQYF. For the CDR3, the DNA is TGTGCCAGCAGTCCACAAGGAGGAGAGACCCAGTACTTC.

The table lists this clonotype with many counts. The rearrangement joins TRBV20-1 to TRBJ1-2; 8 bases are a match to TRBD1. The length of the CDR3 is 12 residues. The junction had 6 bases not matched to a gene; V was cut back by 4 bases and J by 8 bases. Germline V gives CDR1 DFQATT, CDR2 SNEGSKA (reference sequence). CDR3 amino acids: CSATGTGYGYTF. CDR3 sequence (DNA): TGCAGTGCTACCGGGACAGGTTACGGCTACACCTTC.

This clonotype was seen only a few times. The DNA of the CDR3 is TGTGCCAGCAGTTACAGGGTTGGCTATGGCTACACCTTC. As protein: CASSYRVGYGYTF. This rearrangement joins TRBV27 to TRBJ1-2; tentatively, D is TRBD1 (6 bases). V was shortened by 4 bases and J by 4 bases, with 10 bases between the two germline ends. The CDR3 consists of 13 residues. Germline CDR1 is MNHEY and CDR2 is SMNVEV (reference sequence).

The chain joins TRBV3-1 to TRBJ2-4; TRBD1 matches 9 bases. With V trimmed by 1 base and J by 7 bases, 8 bases remained unmatched. Germline CDR1 and CDR2: LGHDT and YNNKEL (reference sequence). CDR3 length equals 16 residues. The DNA for the CDR3 is TGTGCCAGCAGCCAAGGGGGACAGGGCCGACGGAACATTCAGTACTTC. Translation gives CASSQGGQGRRNIQYF.

The CDR3 DNA reads as TGTGCCAGCAGCGCCGACAGACTGAACACTGAAGCTTTCTTT. Translating it yields CASSADRLNTEAFF. The chain links TRBV7-2 to TRBJ1-1, with a possible D match to TRBD1 (5 bases). CDR3 length: 14 amino acids. Germline values: CDR1 SGHTA, CDR2 FQGNSA. V was shortened by 5 bases and J by 0 bases, with 10 bases between the two germline ends.

The chain carries TRBV5-4 and TRBJ2-5; D is unresolved. Trimming left V 7 bases short and J 2 bases short, with 12 bases between. CDR3 length: 13 amino acids. CDR1 SGHNT and CDR2 YYREEE come from the germline V gene (reference sequence). As DNA, the CDR3 is TGTGCCAGCGGTTCGACATTACAAGAGACCCAGTACTTC. This translates into CASGSTLQETQYF.

This clonotype showed up just a few times. The chain combines TRBV29-1 with TRBJ1-4; D ambiguous. The CDR3 spans 8 residues. Germline V gives CDR1 SQVTM, CDR2 ANQGSEA. V was shortened by 7 bases and J by 14 bases, with 8 bases between the two germline ends. CDR3 bases: TGCAGCGAAGTGTTCCTGTTTTTT. Amino acid sequence: CSEVFLFF.

In its sample, this clonotype was seen a few times. The rearrangement links TRBV20-1 to TRBJ2-7, with TRBD1 identical over 9 bases. V gave up 3 bases and J gave up 6 bases; unmatched junction bases: 3. The CDR3 has 12 residues. The germline gives CDR1 DFQATT, CDR2 SNEGSKA (reference sequence). CDR3 in DNA: TGCAGTGCTAGGGACAGGGGATTCGAGCAGTACTTC. Translating gives CSARDRGFEQYF.

This clonotype showed up just a few times. The V gene is TRBV19, the J gene TRBJ2-3, with D uncertain. V gave up 4 bases and J gave up 3 bases, with 5 bases separating them. CDR1 and CDR2 from the germline V gene are LNHDA and SQIVND (reference sequence). The length of the CDR3 is 12 residues. In DNA, the CDR3 is TGTGCCAGTAGTAGTGTTACAGATACGCAGTATTTT. It specifies CASSSVTDTQYF.

There are many counts of this clonotype. The chain is built from TRBV10-1 and TRBJ2-7; D call uncertain. CDR3 length equals 10 residues. Germline V CDR1 and CDR2: WNHNN, SYGVQD (reference sequence). The CDR3 sequence: CEPISYEQYF. DNA of the CDR3: TGCGAGCCCATCTCCTACGAGCAGTACTTC.